The 29 T cell receptor beta chains below all came from one sample that was sequenced in a study of cytomegalovirus exposure and HLA in healthy donors. TCRdb keeps only in-frame clones here, not all; method: immunoSEQ multiplex PCR. The table lists about 38,000 clones, just under 95% of them singletons. Specimen: PBMCs. The receptor source for this set is a man aged 18 to 29 in good health and CMV-seronegative.

This chain uses TRBV7-8 with TRBJ2-7, with D tentatively TRBD1 (6 bases). V was cut by 5 bases and J by 7 bases, with 12 bases left in between. There are 12 residues in the CDR3. Germline V CDR1 and CDR2: SGHVS, FQNEAQ. CDR3 loop: CASSKSRGEQYF. The CDR3 nucleotides are TGTGCCAGCAGCAAAAGCAGGGGAGAGCAGTACTTC.

V gene TRBV6-5 combines with J gene TRBJ2-6; D is uncertain. Trimming cost V 7 bases and J 1 base, with 5 bases left between them. Looked up from germline, CDR1 is MNHEY and CDR2 is SVGAGI. This CDR3 has 13 amino acids. In DNA, the CDR3 is TGTGCCAGCACCCGGTCTGGGGCCAACGTCCTGACTTTC. Translation gives CASTRSGANVLTF.

J is TRBJ2-1 and V is TRBV28, with 15 bases fitting TRBD2. Trimming cost V 8 bases and J 1 base; bases outside gene matches: 9. There are 18 residues in the CDR3. Germline V lookup: CDR1 MDHEN, CDR2 SYDVKM. The DNA of the CDR3 is TGTGCCAGCTTCGGGACTAGCGGGAGGCGCATATCCTACAATGAGCAGTTCTTC. Translating it yields CASFGTSGRRISYNEQFF.

This clone appeared once. In nucleotides, the CDR3 is TGTGCCAGCACCCTATCGCACACTGAAGCTTTCTTT. Its protein is CASTLSHTEAFF. The chain joins TRBV28 to TRBJ1-1; D is ambiguous. The CDR3 loop spans 12 amino acids. The germline CDR1 and CDR2 sequences are MDHEN and SYDVKM. Trimming cost V 7 bases and J 3 bases, with 9 bases left between them.

J is TRBJ2-1 and V is TRBV11-3; TRBD1 matches at 9 bases. CDR1 and CDR2 (germline): SGHNT, YENEEA. The J segment lost 1 base and the V segment lost 4 bases, leaving 5 bases of the junction unmatched. CDR3 length equals 16 residues. This CDR3 is CASSSQTGGSYNEQFF. The CDR3 DNA follows: TGTGCCAGCAGCTCCCAGACAGGGGGTTCCTACAATGAGCAGTTCTTC.

The V and J genes are TRBV19 and TRBJ2-7; possibly TRBD1 for D (6 bases). With 1 base removed from V and 2 bases from J, the gap between germline ends came to 9 bases. CDR1 is LNHDA and CDR2 is SQIVND in the germline V gene (reference sequence). The CDR3 is made up of 14 amino acids. CDR3 in amino acids: CASSIAGEAYEQYF. The CDR3 DNA reads TGTGCCAGTAGTATAGCAGGGGAAGCCTACGAGCAGTACTTC.

This chain links TRBV11-3 with TRBJ2-1, with D unresolved. Germline V gene lookup returns CDR1 SGHNT and CDR2 YENEEA. The V end was cut by 7 bases, the J end by 3 bases, with 7 bases between. The CDR3 consists of 12 residues. CDR3 loop: CASTTLYNEQFF. As DNA, the CDR3 is TGTGCCAGCACCACTCTCTACAATGAGCAGTTCTTC.

This chain connects TRBV18 to TRBJ2-2, with a tentative D call TRBD2 (6 bases). Trimming took 8 bases from V and 5 from J, leaving 15 bases between them. The CDR3 is 14 amino acids. Germline V gene sequence: CDR1 KGHSH, CDR2 LQKENI. Here the CDR3 DNA reads TGTGCCAGCACTCGGGACTCCCCGACCGGGGAGCTGTTTTTT. This translates into CASTRDSPTGELFF.

V is TRBV11-3 and J is TRBJ2-7, with 12 nucleotides matching TRBD2. V shed 5 bases and J 6 bases; nucleotides not matched to a gene: 5. Germline CDR1 and CDR2: SGHNT and YENEEA. This CDR3 is built from 14 residues. CDR3 loop: CASSRTSGISEQYF. For the CDR3, the DNA is TGTGCCAGCAGCCGGACTAGCGGGATCTCCGAGCAGTACTTC.

V and J are TRBV4-1 and TRBJ2-3; possibly TRBD2 for D (6 bases). CDR1 and CDR2 (germline): MGHRA, YSYEKL. This CDR3 contains 13 residues. Trimming took 4 bases from V and 6 from J, leaving 11 bases between them. The CDR3 reads CASSLGTSDTQYF. CDR3 DNA sequence: TGCGCCAGCAGCCTCGGGACTTCGGATACGCAGTATTTT.

This clone occurred once. V gene TRBV6-6 combines with J gene TRBJ2-3; D not certain. In germline, CDR1 is MNHNY, CDR2 SVGAGI (reference sequence). V lost 6 bases and J 0 bases, leaving 13 bases between the germline ends. The CDR3 covers 15 residues. DNA for the CDR3: TGTGCCAGCAGCCTATATCCTCCTAGCACAGATACGCAGTATTTT. Protein product: CASSLYPPSTDTQYF.

The chain joins TRBV5-1 to TRBJ2-3; the D is unclear. CDR3 length: 14 amino acids. V gave up 2 bases and J gave up 0 bases, with 7 bases separating them. From germline, CDR1 is SGHRS and CDR2 YFSETQ. CDR3 sequence reads: CASSFRTSTDTQYF. CDR3 in DNA: TGCGCCAGCAGCTTCCGTACTAGCACAGATACGCAGTATTTT.

The chain links TRBV9 to TRBJ2-2; D gene unclear. In germline, CDR1 is SGDLS, CDR2 YYNGEE. This CDR3 has 13 amino acids. With 3 bases removed from V and 2 bases from J, the gap between germline ends came to 5 bases. CDR3 residues: CASSAQNTGELFF. The CDR3 bases are TGTGCCAGCAGCGCCCAAAACACCGGGGAGCTGTTTTTT.

V and J are TRBV11-2 and TRBJ2-1; 12 bases line up with TRBD2. V was pared by 0 bases and J by 8 bases, with 2 bases of the junction left unmatched. This CDR3 has 15 residues. CDR1 is SGHAT and CDR2 is FQNNGV in the germline V gene. CDR3 nucleotide sequence: TGTGCCAGCAGCTTAGAGCCTAGCGGGGGGGATGAGCAGTTCTTC. Translated, it gives CASSLEPSGGDEQFF.

This chain connects TRBV11-2 to TRBJ2-2; D gene ambiguous. CDR1 is SGHAT and CDR2 is FQNNGV in the germline V gene. The CDR3 spans 14 residues. The V end was cut by 5 bases, the J end by 5 bases, with 12 bases between. The CDR3 spells CASSAAQVTGELFF. CDR3 nucleotide sequence: TGTGCCAGCAGCGCTGCCCAGGTGACCGGGGAGCTGTTTTTT.

The chain uses TRBV6-1 and TRBJ2-5; 8 bases align to TRBD2. This CDR3 has 15 residues. The V and J ends lost 4 bases and 5 bases, in that order; junction bases with no gene match: 9. Germline CDR1 is MNHNS and CDR2 is SASEGT. DNA for the CDR3: TGTGCCAGCAGTGTCATAAGCGGGAGTGGGGAGACCCAGTACTTC. This codes for CASSVISGSGETQYF.

This chain connects TRBV30 to TRBJ1-2, with 8 nucleotides matching TRBD1. The germline gives CDR1 GTSNPN, CDR2 SVGIG (reference sequence). V lost 5 bases, J lost 6 bases, and 5 bases stayed unmatched. The CDR3 has 12 amino acids. Written as DNA, the CDR3 is TGTGCCTGGGCAGGGGGCAGGAATGGCTACACCTTC. Protein: CAWAGGRNGYTF. Full variable domain (rest looked up from reference TRBV30 and TRBJ1-2): SQTIHQWPATLVQPVGSPLSLECTVEGTSNPNLYWYRQAAGRGLQLLFYSVGIGQISSEVPQNLSASRPQDRQFILSSKKLLLSDSGFYLCAWAGGRNGYTFGSGTRLTVV.

The chain has TRBV7-3 and TRBJ2-3, with TRBD1 matching over 7 bases. Germline CDR1 SGHTA, CDR2 FQGTGA. CDR3 length: 14 amino acids. Trimming at V came to 5 bases and at J to 1 base, leaving 3 bases not matched to a gene. The CDR3 is CASSLGQRTDTQYF. The CDR3 nucleotides read TGTGCCAGCAGCCTGGGACAGCGCACAGATACGCAGTATTTT.

The chain is built from TRBV19 and TRBJ1-1, with a tentative D call TRBD1 (5 bases). The CDR3 is 14 residues long. V was shortened by 5 bases and J by 1 base, with 11 bases between the two germline ends. The germline CDR1 and CDR2 sequences are LNHDA and SQIVND (reference sequence). CDR3 nucleotides: TGTGCCAGTAGTCTCTTACAGGAGAACACTGAAGCTTTCTTT. Translating it yields CASSLLQENTEAFF.

This sequence joins TRBV9 and TRBJ2-1, with D possibly matching TRBD2 (6 bases). CDR1 is SGDLS and CDR2 is YYNGEE in the germline V gene. V lost 0 bases and J lost 6, with 13 bases in between. The CDR3 covers 15 residues. The CDR3 is CASSVVGGKSNEQFF. In DNA form, the CDR3 reads TGTGCCAGCAGCGTAGTTGGGGGGAAATCCAATGAGCAGTTCTTC.

This clone was detected only once. The V and J genes are TRBV18 and TRBJ2-6; D is ambiguous. V shed 2 bases and J shed 0 bases, with 8 bases lying between them. The CDR3 contains 16 residues. CDR1 and CDR2 (germline): KGHSH, LQKENI. The DNA of the CDR3 is TGTGCCAGCTCACCAGCCCGCGGCTCTGGGGCCAACGTCCTGACTTTC. Its protein is CASSPARGSGANVLTF.

This sequence joins TRBV7-2 and TRBJ2-3; 15 bases fit TRBD2. Germline V gene sequence: CDR1 SGHTA, CDR2 FQGNSA. This CDR3 is built from 19 residues. V gave up 2 bases and J gave up 0 bases; unmatched junction bases: 6. CDR3 bases: TGTGCCAGCAGCTTAATCCCGGGACTAGCGGGGGGTAGCACAGATACGCAGTATTTT. Protein: CASSLIPGLAGGSTDTQYF.

V and J are TRBV6-6 and TRBJ1-2; 8 bases line up with TRBD1. The V segment lost 5 bases and the J segment 0 bases; nucleotides outside the gene matches: 5. Germline CDR1 and CDR2: MNHNY and SVGAGI (reference sequence). This CDR3 contains 15 residues. In DNA, the CDR3 is TGTGCCAGCAGTGGACAGGGCCAAACTAACTATGGCTACACCTTC. It codes for CASSGQGQTNYGYTF.

The chain carries TRBV15 and TRBJ2-7; 12 nucleotides line up with TRBD2. The germline CDR1 and CDR2 sequences are LNHNV and YYDKDF (reference sequence). This CDR3 is 14 amino acids long. The V gene end was trimmed by 5 bases and the J gene end by 6 bases; junction bases not matched to a gene: 5. CDR3 coding DNA: TGTGCCACCAGCCAGACTAGCGGGAGATCCGAGCAGTACTTC. Residues: CATSQTSGRSEQYF.

The chain combines TRBV6-6 with TRBJ1-1; 8 bases are shared with TRBD1. V shed 7 bases, J shed 5 bases, and the junction held 12 bases outside the gene matches. Germline CDR1 MNHNY, CDR2 SVGAGI (reference sequence). The CDR3 has 15 residues. The CDR3 reads CASTLPGQGGTEAFF. CDR3 nucleotide sequence: TGTGCCAGCACTTTACCTGGACAGGGAGGGACTGAAGCTTTCTTT.

The rearrangement uses TRBV2 and TRBJ1-6; D unresolved. The CDR3 is made up of 14 amino acids. Per germline, CDR1 SNHLY and CDR2 FYNNEI. The V gene lost 6 bases and the J gene lost 6 bases, with 12 bases spanning the gap. The CDR3 sequence is CASRSGSANSPLHF. Written as DNA, the CDR3 is TGTGCCAGCAGGTCGGGTAGTGCTAATTCACCCCTCCACTTT. The full variable domain, rest sourced from reference TRBV2 and TRBJ1-6, is EPEVTQTPSHQVTQMGQEVILRCVPISNHLYFYWYRQILGQKVEFLVSFYNNEISEKSEIFDDQFSVERPDGSNFTLKIRSTKLEDSAMYFCASRSGSANSPLHFGNGTRLTVT.

The chain links TRBV9 to TRBJ2-1; 9 nucleotides align to TRBD2. Germline trimming cut 3 bases from V and 4 bases from J; bases unmatched to any gene: 5. Germline CDR1 and CDR2: SGDLS and YYNGEE. The CDR3 length is 15 residues. CDR3 protein: CASSARLAAYNEQFF. Here the CDR3 DNA reads TGTGCCAGCAGCGCCCGACTAGCGGCGTACAATGAGCAGTTCTTC.

V gene TRBV30 combines with J gene TRBJ1-1; D not certain. Germline loops: CDR1 GTSNPN, CDR2 SVGIG (reference sequence). V lost 3 bases to trimming and J lost 1 base, with 9 bases between them. CDR3 length equals 13 residues. Written as DNA, the CDR3 is TGTGCCTGGAGCCCCGGGTGGAACACTGAAGCTTTCTTT. As protein: CAWSPGWNTEAFF.

The V and J genes are TRBV2 and TRBJ1-2; D may be TRBD1 (6 bases). Germline V gene sequence: CDR1 SNHLY, CDR2 FYNNEI. V lost 3 bases and J 4 bases, leaving 12 bases between the germline ends. This CDR3 has 14 residues. CDR3 DNA sequence: TGTGCCAGCAGTGAGGGGGCAGGGTCCTATGGCTACACCTTC. Translated: CASSEGAGSYGYTF.